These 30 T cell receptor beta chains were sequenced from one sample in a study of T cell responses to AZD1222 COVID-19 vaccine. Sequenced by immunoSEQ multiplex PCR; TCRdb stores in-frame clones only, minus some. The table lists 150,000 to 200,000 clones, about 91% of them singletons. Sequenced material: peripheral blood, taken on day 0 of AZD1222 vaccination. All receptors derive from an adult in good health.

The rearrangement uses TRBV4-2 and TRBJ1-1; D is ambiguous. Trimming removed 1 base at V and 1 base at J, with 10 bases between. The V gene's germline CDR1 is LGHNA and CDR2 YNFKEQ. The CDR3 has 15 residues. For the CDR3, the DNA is TGTGCCAGCAGCCAAGGTCCGGGCCCGAACACTGAAGCTTTCTTT. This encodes CASSQGPGPNTEAFF.

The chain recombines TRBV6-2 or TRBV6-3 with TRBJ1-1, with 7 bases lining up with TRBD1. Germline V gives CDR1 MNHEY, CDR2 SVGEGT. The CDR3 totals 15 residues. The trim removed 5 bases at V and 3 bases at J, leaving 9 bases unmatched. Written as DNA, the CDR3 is TGTGCCAGCAGTACTTACAGGGGAGAAGACACTGAAGCTTTCTTT. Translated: CASSTYRGEDTEAFF.

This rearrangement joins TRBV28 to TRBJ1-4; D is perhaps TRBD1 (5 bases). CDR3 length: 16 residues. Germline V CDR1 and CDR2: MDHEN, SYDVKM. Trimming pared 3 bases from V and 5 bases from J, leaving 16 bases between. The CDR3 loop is CASSFPGLQWNEKLFF. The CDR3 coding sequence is TGTGCCAGCAGTTTTCCGGGACTGCAGTGGAATGAAAAACTGTTTTTT.

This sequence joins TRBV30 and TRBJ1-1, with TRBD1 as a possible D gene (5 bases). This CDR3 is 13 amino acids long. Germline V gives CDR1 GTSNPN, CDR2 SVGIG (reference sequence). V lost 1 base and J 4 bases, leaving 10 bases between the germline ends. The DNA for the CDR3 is TGTGCCTGGAGTGGACAGTCTGGCACTGAAGCTTTCTTT. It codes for CAWSGQSGTEAFF.

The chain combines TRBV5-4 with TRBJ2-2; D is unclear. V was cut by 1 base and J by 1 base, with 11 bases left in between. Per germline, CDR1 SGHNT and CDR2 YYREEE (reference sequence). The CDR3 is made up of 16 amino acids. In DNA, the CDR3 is TGTGCCAGCAGCTTGCGGGCTAGACAGAACACCGGGGAGCTGTTTTTT. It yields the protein CASSLRARQNTGELFF.

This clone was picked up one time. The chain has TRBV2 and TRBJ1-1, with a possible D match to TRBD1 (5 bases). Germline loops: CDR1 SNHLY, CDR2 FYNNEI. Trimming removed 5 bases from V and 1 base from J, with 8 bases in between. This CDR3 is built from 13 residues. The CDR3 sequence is CASSNDRNTEAFF. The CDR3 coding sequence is TGTGCCAGCAGTAATGACAGGAACACTGAAGCTTTCTTT. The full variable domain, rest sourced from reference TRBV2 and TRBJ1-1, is EPEVTQTPSHQVTQMGQEVILRCVPISNHLYFYWYRQILGQKVEFLVSFYNNEISEKSEIFDDQFSVERPDGSNFTLKIRSTKLEDSAMYFCASSNDRNTEAFFGQGTRLTVV.

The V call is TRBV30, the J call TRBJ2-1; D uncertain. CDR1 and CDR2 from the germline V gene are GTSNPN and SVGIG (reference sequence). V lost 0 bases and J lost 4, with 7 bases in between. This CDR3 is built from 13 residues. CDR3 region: CAWSVDGYNEQFF. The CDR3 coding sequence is TGTGCCTGGAGTGTAGATGGGTACAATGAGCAGTTCTTC.

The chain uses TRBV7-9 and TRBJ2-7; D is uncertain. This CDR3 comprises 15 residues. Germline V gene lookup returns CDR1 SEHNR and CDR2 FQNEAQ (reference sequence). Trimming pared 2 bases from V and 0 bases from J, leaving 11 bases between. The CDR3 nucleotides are TGTGCCAGCAGCTTATCGGCAGGATACTCCTACGAGCAGTACTTC. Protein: CASSLSAGYSYEQYF.

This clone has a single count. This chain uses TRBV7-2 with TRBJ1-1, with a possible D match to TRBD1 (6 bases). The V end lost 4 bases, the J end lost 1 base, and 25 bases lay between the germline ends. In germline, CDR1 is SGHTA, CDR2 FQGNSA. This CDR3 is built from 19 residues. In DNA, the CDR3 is TGTGCCAGCAGCTCACGGGACAAATCTTCCTCTGTGGAGAACACTGAAGCTTTCTTT. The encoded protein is CASSSRDKSSSVENTEAFF. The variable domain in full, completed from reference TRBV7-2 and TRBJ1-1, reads GAGVSQSPSNKVTEKGKDVELRCDPISGHTALYWYRQSLGQGLEFLIYFQGNSAPDKSGLPSDRFSAERTGGSVSTLTIQRTQQEDSAVYLCASSSRDKSSSVENTEAFFGQGTRLTVV.

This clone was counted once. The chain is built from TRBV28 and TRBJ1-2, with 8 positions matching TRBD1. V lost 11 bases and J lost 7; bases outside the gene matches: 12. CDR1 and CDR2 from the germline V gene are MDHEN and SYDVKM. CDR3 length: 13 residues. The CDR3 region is CASGQGVVGGYTF. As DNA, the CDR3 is TGTGCCTCCGGACAGGGCGTTGTTGGTGGCTACACCTTC.

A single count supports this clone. In nucleotides, the CDR3 is TGTGCCAGCAGGGTCCCAAAAGAGGGGCCCCCTTGGAATGAGCAGTTCTTC. Amino acids: CASRVPKEGPPWNEQFF. The J gene is TRBJ2-1, the V gene TRBV2; D might be TRBD1 or TRBD2, each matching 5 bases. The CDR3 runs 17 residues. Germline V lookup: CDR1 SNHLY, CDR2 FYNNEI. V was clipped by 6 bases and J by 7 bases, with 25 bases between them.

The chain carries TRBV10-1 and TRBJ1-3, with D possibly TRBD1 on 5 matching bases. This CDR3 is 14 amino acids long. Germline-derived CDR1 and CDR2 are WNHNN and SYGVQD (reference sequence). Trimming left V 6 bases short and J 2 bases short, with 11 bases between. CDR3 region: CASSQGLAGNTIYF. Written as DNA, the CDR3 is TGCGCCAGCAGCCAGGGTCTCGCTGGAAACACCATATATTTT.

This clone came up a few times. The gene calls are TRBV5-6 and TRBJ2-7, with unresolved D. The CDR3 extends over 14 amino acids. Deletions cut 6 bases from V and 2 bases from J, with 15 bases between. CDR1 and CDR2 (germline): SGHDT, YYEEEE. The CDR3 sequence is CASTSDAQTYEQYF. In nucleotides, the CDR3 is TGTGCCAGCACCTCGGACGCGCAGACCTACGAGCAGTACTTC.

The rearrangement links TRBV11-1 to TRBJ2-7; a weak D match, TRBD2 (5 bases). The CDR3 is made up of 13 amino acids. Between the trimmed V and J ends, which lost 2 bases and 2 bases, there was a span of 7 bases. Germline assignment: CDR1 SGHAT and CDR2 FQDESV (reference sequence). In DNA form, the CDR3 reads TGTGCCAGCAGCTTAAGCGGTCCCTACGAGCAGTACTTC. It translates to CASSLSGPYEQYF.

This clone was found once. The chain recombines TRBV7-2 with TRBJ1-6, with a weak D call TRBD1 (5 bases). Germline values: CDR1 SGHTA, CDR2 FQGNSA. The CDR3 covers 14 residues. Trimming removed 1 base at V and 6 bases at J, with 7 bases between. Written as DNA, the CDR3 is TGTGCCAGCAGCTTAGACAGGACTAATTCACCCCTCCACTTT. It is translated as CASSLDRTNSPLHF.

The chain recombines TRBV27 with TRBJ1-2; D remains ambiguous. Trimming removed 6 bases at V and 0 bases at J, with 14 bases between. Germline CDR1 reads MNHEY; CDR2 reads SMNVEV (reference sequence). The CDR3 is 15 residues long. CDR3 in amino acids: CASSKTAQANYGYTF. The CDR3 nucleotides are TGTGCCAGCAGCAAAACAGCGCAAGCTAACTATGGCTACACCTTC.

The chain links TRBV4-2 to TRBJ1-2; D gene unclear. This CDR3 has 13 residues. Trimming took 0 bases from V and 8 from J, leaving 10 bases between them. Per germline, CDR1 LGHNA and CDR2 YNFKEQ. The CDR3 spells CASSQDRGEGYTF. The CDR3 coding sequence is TGTGCCAGCAGCCAAGACCGTGGGGAGGGCTACACCTTC.

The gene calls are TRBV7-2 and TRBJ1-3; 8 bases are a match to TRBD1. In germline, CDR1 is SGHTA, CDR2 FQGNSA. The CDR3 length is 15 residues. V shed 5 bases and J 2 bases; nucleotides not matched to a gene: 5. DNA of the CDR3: TGTGCCAGCAGCGATCGGACAGGGACTGGAAACACCATATATTTT. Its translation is CASSDRTGTGNTIYF.

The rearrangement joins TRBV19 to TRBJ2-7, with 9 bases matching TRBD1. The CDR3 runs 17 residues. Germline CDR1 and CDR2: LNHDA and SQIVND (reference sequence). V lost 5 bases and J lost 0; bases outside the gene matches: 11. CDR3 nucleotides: TGTGCCAGTAGTGTCCGGGACAGGGACACTGCCTCCTACGAGCAGTACTTC. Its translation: CASSVRDRDTASYEQYF.

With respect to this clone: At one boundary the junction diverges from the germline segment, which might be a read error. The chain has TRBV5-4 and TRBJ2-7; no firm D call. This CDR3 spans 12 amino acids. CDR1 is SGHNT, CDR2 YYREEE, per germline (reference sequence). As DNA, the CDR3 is TGTGCCAGCAGCTTGGCCACTACTGGGGTACTCTTC. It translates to CASSLATTGVLF.

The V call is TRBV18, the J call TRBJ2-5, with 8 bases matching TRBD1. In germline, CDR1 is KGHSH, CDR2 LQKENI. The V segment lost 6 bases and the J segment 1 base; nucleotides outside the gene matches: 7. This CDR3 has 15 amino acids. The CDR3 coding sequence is TGTGCCAGCTCCGTCGGAACAGGGGGCCAAGAGACCCAGTACTTC. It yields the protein CASSVGTGGQETQYF.

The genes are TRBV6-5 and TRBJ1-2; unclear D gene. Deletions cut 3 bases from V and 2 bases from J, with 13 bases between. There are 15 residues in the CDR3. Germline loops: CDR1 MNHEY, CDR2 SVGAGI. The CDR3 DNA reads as TGTGCCAGCAGTTATTCGGGTCTGCAGAACTATGGCTACACCTTC. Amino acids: CASSYSGLQNYGYTF.

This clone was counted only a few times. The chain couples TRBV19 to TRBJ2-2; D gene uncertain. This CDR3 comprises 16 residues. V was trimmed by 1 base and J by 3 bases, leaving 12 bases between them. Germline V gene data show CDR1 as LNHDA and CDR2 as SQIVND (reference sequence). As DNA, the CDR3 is TGTGCCAGTAGTATAGTAAGACTCCTCCACACCGGGGAGCTGTTTTTT. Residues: CASSIVRLLHTGELFF.

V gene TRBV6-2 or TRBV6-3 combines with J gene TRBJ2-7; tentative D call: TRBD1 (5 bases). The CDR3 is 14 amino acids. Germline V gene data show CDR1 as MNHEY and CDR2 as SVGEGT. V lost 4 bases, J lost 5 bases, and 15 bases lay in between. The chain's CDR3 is CASSLRRGIDEQYF. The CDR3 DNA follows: TGTGCCAGCAGTTTACGAAGGGGTATCGACGAGCAGTACTTC.

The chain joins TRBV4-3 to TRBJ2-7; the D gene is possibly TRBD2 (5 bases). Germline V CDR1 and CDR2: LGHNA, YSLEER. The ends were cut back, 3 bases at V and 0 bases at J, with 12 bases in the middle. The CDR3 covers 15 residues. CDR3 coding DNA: TGCGCCAGCAGCCAGGGTGCGGGTAGCTCCTACGAGCAGTACTTC. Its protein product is CASSQGAGSSYEQYF.

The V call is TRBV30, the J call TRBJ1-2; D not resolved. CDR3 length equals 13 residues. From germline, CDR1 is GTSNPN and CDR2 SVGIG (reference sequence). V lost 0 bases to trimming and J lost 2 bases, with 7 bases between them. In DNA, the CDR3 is TGTGCCTGGAGTGTCGAGGGAAACTATGGCTACACCTTC. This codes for CAWSVEGNYGYTF.

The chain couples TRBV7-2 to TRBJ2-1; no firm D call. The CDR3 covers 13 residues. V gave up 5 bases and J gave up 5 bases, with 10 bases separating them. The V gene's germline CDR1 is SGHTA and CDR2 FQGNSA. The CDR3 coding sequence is TGTGCCAGCAGCCTGACTGGCAACAATGAGCAGTTCTTC. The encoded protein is CASSLTGNNEQFF. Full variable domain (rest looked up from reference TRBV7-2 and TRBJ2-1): GAGVSQSPSNKVTEKGKDVELRCDPISGHTALYWYRQSLGQGLEFLIYFQGNSAPDKSGLPSDRFSAERTGGSVSTLTIQRTQQEDSAVYLCASSLTGNNEQFFGPGTRLTVL.

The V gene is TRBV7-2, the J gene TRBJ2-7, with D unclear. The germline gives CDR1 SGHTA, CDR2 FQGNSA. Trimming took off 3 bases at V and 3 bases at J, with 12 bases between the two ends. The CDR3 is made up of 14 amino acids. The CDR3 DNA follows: TGTGCCAGCAGCTTTACCCCTAGGGACTACGAGCAGTACTTC. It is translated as CASSFTPRDYEQYF.

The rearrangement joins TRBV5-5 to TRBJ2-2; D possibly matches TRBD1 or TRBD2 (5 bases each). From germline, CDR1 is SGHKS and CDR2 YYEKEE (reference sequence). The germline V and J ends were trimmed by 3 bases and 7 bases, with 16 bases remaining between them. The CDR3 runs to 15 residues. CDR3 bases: TGTGCCAGCAGCTCAGGTGCGGTGGGGGTCGGGGAGCTGTTTTTT. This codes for CASSSGAVGVGELFF.

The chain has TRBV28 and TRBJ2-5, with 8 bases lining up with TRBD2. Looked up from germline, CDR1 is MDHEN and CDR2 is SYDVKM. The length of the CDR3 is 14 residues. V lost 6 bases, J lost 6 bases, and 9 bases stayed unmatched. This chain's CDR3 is CASSLRGALKTQYF. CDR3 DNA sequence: TGTGCCAGCAGCCTGCGGGGGGCGTTGAAGACCCAGTACTTC.